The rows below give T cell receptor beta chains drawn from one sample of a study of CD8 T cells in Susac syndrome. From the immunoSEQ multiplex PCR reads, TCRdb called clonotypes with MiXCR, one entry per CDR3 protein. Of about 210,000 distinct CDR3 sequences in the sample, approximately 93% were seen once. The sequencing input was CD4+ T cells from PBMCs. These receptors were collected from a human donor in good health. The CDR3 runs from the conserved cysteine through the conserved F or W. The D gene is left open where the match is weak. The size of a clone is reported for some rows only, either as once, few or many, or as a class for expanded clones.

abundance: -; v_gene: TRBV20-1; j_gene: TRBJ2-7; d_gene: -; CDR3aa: CSARGPPSEQYF; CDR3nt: TGCAGTGCCCGGGGACCCCCCTCGGAGCAGTACTTC
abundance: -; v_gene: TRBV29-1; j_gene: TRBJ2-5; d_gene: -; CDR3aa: CSARTAEETQYF; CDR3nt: TGCAGCGCTCGAACGGCGGAAGAGACCCAGTACTTC
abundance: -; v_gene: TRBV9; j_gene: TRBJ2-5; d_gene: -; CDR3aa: CASSVTTGQETQYF; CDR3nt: TGTGCCAGCAGCGTAACTACAGGGCAAGAGACCCAGTACTTC
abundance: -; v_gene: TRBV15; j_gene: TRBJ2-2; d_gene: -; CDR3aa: CATSREPVGNTGELFF; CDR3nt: TGTGCCACCAGCAGAGAACCAGTAGGGAACACCGGGGAGCTGTTTTTT
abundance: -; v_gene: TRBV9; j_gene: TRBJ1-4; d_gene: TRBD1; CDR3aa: CASSVGTDRGSEKLFF; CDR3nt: TGTGCCAGCAGCGTAGGAACGGACAGGGGGTCGGAAAAACTGTTTTTT
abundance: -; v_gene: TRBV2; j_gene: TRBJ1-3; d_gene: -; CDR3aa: CASRQDTSGNTIYF; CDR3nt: TGTGCCAGCAGACAGGACACTTCTGGAAACACCATATATTTT
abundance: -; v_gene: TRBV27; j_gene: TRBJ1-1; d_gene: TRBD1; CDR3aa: CASSRQGGTEAFF; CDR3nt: TGTGCCAGCAGTCGACAGGGCGGGACTGAAGCTTTCTTT
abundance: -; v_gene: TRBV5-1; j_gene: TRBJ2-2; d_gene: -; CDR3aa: CASSLSAGELFF; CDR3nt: TGCGCCAGCAGCCTTAGTGCCGGGGAGCTGTTTTTT
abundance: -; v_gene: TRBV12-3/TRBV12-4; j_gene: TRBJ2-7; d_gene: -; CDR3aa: CASSFSGYEQYF; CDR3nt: TGTGCCAGCAGTTTTTCAGGGTATGAGCAGTACTTC
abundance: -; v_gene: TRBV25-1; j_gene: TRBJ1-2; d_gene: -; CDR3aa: CASSEFGGLGYTF; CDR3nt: TGTGCCAGCAGTGAATTTGGGGGACTGGGCTACACCTTC
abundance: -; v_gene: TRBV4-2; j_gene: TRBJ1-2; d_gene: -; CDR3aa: CASSQDGDGVGRTNYGYTF; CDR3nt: TGTGCCAGCAGCCAAGATGGGGACGGAGTAGGACGAACTAACTATGGCTACACCTTC
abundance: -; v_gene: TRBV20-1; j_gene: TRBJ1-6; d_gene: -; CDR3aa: CSARNQGRSGSNSPLHF; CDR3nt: TGCAGTGCTAGAAATCAAGGACGGAGTGGATCAAATTCACCCCTCCACTTT
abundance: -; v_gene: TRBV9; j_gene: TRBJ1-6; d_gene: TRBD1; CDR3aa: CASSVGDRDNSPLHF; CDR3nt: TGTGCCAGCAGCGTAGGGGACAGGGATAATTCACCCCTCCACTTT
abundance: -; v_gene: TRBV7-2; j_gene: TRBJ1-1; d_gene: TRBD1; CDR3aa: CASSAYGTGTPEAFF; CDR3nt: TGTGCCAGCAGCGCGTACGGGACAGGGACTCCCGAAGCTTTCTTT
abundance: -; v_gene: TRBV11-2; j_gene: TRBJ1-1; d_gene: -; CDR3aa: CASSSHGRRGTEAFF; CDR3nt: TGTGCCAGCAGCAGCCATGGACGGAGGGGGACTGAAGCTTTCTTT
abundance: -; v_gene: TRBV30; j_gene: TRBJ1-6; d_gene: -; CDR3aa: CAWNAALSNSPLHF; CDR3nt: TGTGCCTGGAACGCAGCACTGTCCAATTCACCCCTCCACTTT
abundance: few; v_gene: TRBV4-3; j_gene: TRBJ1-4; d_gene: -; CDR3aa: CASSQSSTNEKLFF; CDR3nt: TGCGCCAGCAGCCAATCATCAACTAATGAAAAACTGTTTTTT
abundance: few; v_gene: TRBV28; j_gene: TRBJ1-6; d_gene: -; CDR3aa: CASSFGQGNNSPLHF; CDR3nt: TGTGCCAGCAGTTTTGGCCAGGGAAATAATTCACCCCTCCACTTT
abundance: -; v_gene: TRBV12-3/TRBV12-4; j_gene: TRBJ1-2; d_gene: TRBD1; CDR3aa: CASRGQGDYYGYTF; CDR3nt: TGTGCCAGCAGGGGACAGGGGGACTACTATGGCTACACCTTC
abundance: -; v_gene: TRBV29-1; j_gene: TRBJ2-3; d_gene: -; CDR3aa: CRDILAHTQYF; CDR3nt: TGCAGAGATATACTAGCACATACGCAGTATTTT